A selection of T cell receptor beta chains follows, all from one sample in a study of identical twins. In TCRdb, the 5' RACE reads were re-called with MiXCR into one record per CDR3 protein. The sample includes some 330,000 distinct CDR3 sequences, 9% seen only once; the top ten take roughly 8.7%. Input material: naive T cells sorted from blood. Every receptor here comes from a woman between 50 and 59 years old in good health. Each CDR3 is given with its conserved first and last residue. The D gene is left open where the match is weak. Clone sizes are given selectively: once, few, many, or a class where the clone is expanded.

V gene,D gene,J gene,clone size,CDR3 protein,CDR3 DNA
TRBV5-1,TRBD1,TRBJ2-2,-,CASTYRGTNTGELFF,TGCGCCAGCACTTACAGGGGGACTAACACCGGGGAGCTGTTTTTT
TRBV10-2,-,TRBJ2-7,many,CASSPGGFSYEQYF,TGCGCCAGCAGCCCTGGGGGATTCTCCTACGAGCAGTACTTC
TRBV7-8,TRBD2,TRBJ2-5,many,CASSLSGSGETQYF,TGTGCCAGCAGCTTGAGCGGGAGCGGAGAGACCCAGTACTTC
TRBV20-1,-,TRBJ2-3,few,CSARSGGADTQYF,TGCAGTGCTAGGTCTGGGGGCGCAGATACGCAGTATTTT
TRBV3-1,-,TRBJ1-1,many,CASSLGVEAFF,TGTGCCAGCAGCCTAGGGGTGGAAGCTTTCTTT
TRBV9,-,TRBJ2-7,few,CASARDSSYEQYF,TGTGCCAGTGCCCGGGACTCCTCCTACGAGCAGTACTTC
TRBV5-1,-,TRBJ2-5,many,CASSTYLDVETQYF,TGCGCCAGCAGCACATACCTGGACGTGGAGACCCAGTACTTC
TRBV18,TRBD2,TRBJ2-1,-,CASSRLGLAINEQFF,TGTGCCAGCTCACGATTGGGACTAGCGATTAATGAGCAGTTCTTC
TRBV7-2,-,TRBJ2-3,-,CASSLQGGRTDTQYF,TGTGCCAGCAGCTTACAGGGGGGTCGCACAGATACGCAGTATTTT
TRBV5-1,TRBD2,TRBJ2-5,few,CASTLAGPQETQYF,TGCGCCAGTACACTAGCGGGTCCCCAAGAGACCCAGTACTTC
TRBV5-6,-,TRBJ2-1,many,CASSLADRDEQFF,TGTGCCAGCAGCTTGGCCGACCGGGATGAGCAGTTCTTC
TRBV4-1,-,TRBJ2-2,few,CASSHPYGGTAGTGELFF,TGCGCCAGCAGCCACCCCTACGGTGGTACAGCTGGAACCGGGGAGCTGTTTTTT
TRBV20-1,TRBD1,TRBJ1-2,few,CSARDADRVYGYTF,TGCAGTGCTAGAGATGCCGACAGGGTCTATGGCTACACCTTC
TRBV9,TRBD2,TRBJ2-3,few,CASSVASGGVTDTQYF,TGTGCCAGCAGCGTTGCTAGCGGGGGCGTAACAGATACGCAGTATTTT
TRBV4-1,-,TRBJ2-1,-,CASSQGFDSYNEQFF,TGCGCCAGCAGCCAGGGATTTGACAGCTACAATGAGCAGTTCTTC
TRBV2,TRBD2,TRBJ2-1,-,CASTLTSGLGNEQFF,TGTGCCAGCACCCTGACTAGCGGGCTGGGGAATGAGCAGTTCTTC
TRBV24-1,-,TRBJ1-5,few,CATSEGGMQPQHF,TGTGCCACCAGTGAGGGAGGTATGCAGCCCCAGCATTTT
TRBV10-3,-,TRBJ2-5,-,CATSRVQETQYF,TGTGCCACCAGCAGGGTCCAAGAGACCCAGTACTTC
TRBV5-4,-,TRBJ2-5,few,CASSLAYGGRQETQYF,TGTGCCAGCAGCTTGGCCTATGGTGGAAGACAAGAGACCCAGTACTTC
TRBV5-1,-,TRBJ1-1,few,CASSMTGPGNTEAFF,TGCGCCAGCAGCATGACAGGTCCGGGGAACACTGAAGCTTTCTTT
TRBV28,TRBD2,TRBJ2-5,few,CASSSAGGPGETQYF,TGTGCCAGCAGTTCAGCGGGAGGGCCTGGAGAGACCCAGTACTTC
TRBV27,-,TRBJ2-1,many,CASSFSLTADEQFF,TGTGCCAGCAGTTTCAGCCTGACAGCCGATGAGCAGTTCTTC
TRBV14,-,TRBJ1-3,-,CASAGAGSGNTIYF,TGTGCCAGCGCCGGGGCAGGGTCTGGAAACACCATATATTTT
TRBV9,-,TRBJ1-2,many,CASSVTTGPYYGYTF,TGTGCCAGCAGCGTAACAACAGGGCCTTACTATGGCTACACCTTC
TRBV12-3/TRBV12-4,-,TRBJ2-6,-,CASGEWGGANVLTF,TGTGCCAGCGGGGAGTGGGGAGGGGCCAACGTCCTGACTTTC
TRBV7-8,TRBD2,TRBJ2-1,-,CASSLRGGGGRLGNEQFF,TGTGCCAGCAGCTTAAGGGGAGGAGGCGGGAGATTAGGAAATGAGCAGTTCTTC
TRBV29-1,-,TRBJ1-1,-,CSVEVDLATEAFF,TGCAGCGTTGAAGTGGATTTGGCCACTGAAGCTTTCTTT
TRBV2,-,TRBJ1-4,-,CASSEVSSTNEKLFF,TGTGCCAGCAGTGAAGTCTCTTCTACTAATGAAAAACTGTTTTTT
TRBV6-5,-,TRBJ2-1,-,CASSYAGNEQFF,TGTGCCAGCAGTTACGCCGGCAATGAGCAGTTCTTC
TRBV11-2,TRBD1,TRBJ2-3,-,CASMLGQGGEFWGGAGTQYF,TGTGCCAGCATGCTGGGACAGGGGGGAGAGTTTTGGGGCGGGGCAGGTACGCAGTATTTT
TRBV3-1,-,TRBJ1-2,-,CASWGGFGGYTF,TGTGCCAGCTGGGGGGGCTTCGGTGGCTACACCTTC
TRBV12-3/TRBV12-4,-,TRBJ2-2,many,CASSLAVTGNTGELFF,TGTGCCAGCAGTTTAGCGGTAACAGGGAACACCGGGGAGCTGTTTTTT
TRBV5-5,TRBD1,TRBJ2-3,few,CASSLHRDRGLAATDTQYF,TGTGCCAGCAGCTTGCACCGGGACAGGGGCTTGGCCGCCACAGATACGCAGTATTTT
TRBV11-2,TRBD2,TRBJ2-1,few,CASSLAASGRGGSYNEQFF,TGTGCCAGCAGCTTAGCGGCCAGCGGGAGAGGGGGGTCCTACAATGAGCAGTTCTTC
TRBV19,TRBD2,TRBJ2-1,-,CASSNQREGEQFF,TGTGCCAGTAGCAACCAGCGGGAGGGTGAGCAGTTCTTC
TRBV7-2,TRBD1,TRBJ2-2,many,CASSPDRPANTGELFF,TGTGCCAGCAGTCCGGACAGGCCTGCGAACACCGGGGAGCTGTTTTTT
TRBV27,TRBD1,TRBJ2-1,-,CASRTGAINEQFF,TGTGCCAGCCGGACAGGGGCGATCAATGAGCAGTTCTTC
TRBV5-1,-,TRBJ2-7,few,CASSLEARIYEQYF,TGCGCCAGCAGCTTGGAAGCCAGGATTTACGAGCAGTACTTC
TRBV20-1,TRBD1,TRBJ2-3,-,CSATRQGPGDTQYF,TGCAGTGCTACCCGACAGGGCCCTGGGGATACGCAGTATTTT
TRBV28,TRBD2,TRBJ2-3,-,CASSLGLAIGASTDTQYF,TGTGCCAGCAGTTTGGGACTAGCGATTGGGGCTAGCACAGATACGCAGTATTTT
TRBV12-3/TRBV12-4,TRBD2,TRBJ2-1,few,CASSLTSGRGSEQFF,TGTGCCAGCAGTCTGACTAGCGGGAGGGGCAGTGAGCAGTTCTTC
TRBV25-1,-,TRBJ2-1,-,CVAGNHNEQFF,TGTGTGGCGGGAAACCACAATGAGCAGTTCTTC
TRBV7-9,TRBD2,TRBJ2-1,many,CASSSGGLAGPQGANEQFF,TGTGCCAGCAGCTCAGGGGGACTAGCGGGACCCCAGGGGGCCAATGAGCAGTTCTTC
TRBV5-1,-,TRBJ2-4,many,CASGPGTELEDIQYF,TGCGCCAGCGGGCCGGGGACGGAGCTTGAGGACATTCAGTACTTC
TRBV20-1,TRBD2,TRBJ2-3,-,CSATSSRGGSRDTQYF,TGCAGTGCTACCAGTAGTAGGGGCGGGAGTCGAGATACGCAGTATTTT
TRBV3-1,-,TRBJ2-1,-,CASSRIPGRDVYNEQFF,TGTGCCAGCAGCCGAATCCCAGGCCGCGATGTCTACAATGAGCAGTTCTTC
TRBV12-3/TRBV12-4,-,TRBJ2-7,many,CASSLSRRLSLRNEQYF,TGTGCCAGCAGCCTCAGTAGGCGCCTCAGCCTAAGGAACGAGCAGTACTTC
TRBV5-1,-,TRBJ2-1,many,CASSFLASQSEQFF,TGCGCCAGCAGCTTTTTGGCTAGCCAGAGTGAGCAGTTCTTC
TRBV5-1,-,TRBJ2-5,few,CASSLDLGVGETQYF,TGCGCCAGCAGCTTGGATCTAGGGGTAGGAGAGACCCAGTACTTC
TRBV20-1,TRBD1,TRBJ2-3,-,CSARAGGVERTQYF,TGCAGTGCTAGAGCAGGGGGAGTTGAGCGTACGCAGTATTTT